This paragraph covers one T cell receptor (beta chain) sequence. Its binding antigen is unknown. The input lacks base qualities; no much larger clone sits a single base away. A distance of 13 bases separates the germline ends of V and J, which lose 5 bases and 3 bases respectively. Based on the germline V gene, the CDR1 and CDR2 sequences are SGHVS and FQNEAQ. The CDR3 sequence holds 15 residues, the cysteine and phenylalanine included. The only DNA kept is the CDR3, 45 bases in frame from the first base. The sample originates from a study of shared clonotypes between healthy human individuals (TCRdb year 2020). With regard to the full study: A few men and a couple of women, aged 18 to 49 years, made up the cohort. For each donor, three plates each were used for CD4 naive and CD4 memory, two plates were used for CD8 naive, and one plate was used for CD8 memory. To estimate repertoire size and how much clonotypes are shared between individuals, the study performed deep sequencing of blood TCR repertoires from about five healthy adults. Libraries were prepared and TCR repertoires were sequenced by different laboratories using diverse techniques, in order to increase sequencing depth and limit assay-specific biases. Leukapheresis yielded between about 0.85 and 10 billion PBMCs per donor. The study at large found these results: Based on pairwise subsampling, the degree of clonotype sharing among donors was expected to be affected by sequencing depth. Across a few donors, roughly 5.4% of naive CD4, 3% to 4% of naive CD8, under 2.5% of memory CD4, and around 0.4% of memory CD8 clonotypes were shared. Even with the large sequencing depth, rarefaction of the sorted-subset datasets indicated that sequencing was incomplete. The genetic and exposure-history diversity represented was limited by the small number of donors. Naive subsets generally had larger estimated clonotype richness than memory subsets. Sampling was restricted to blood, and TCR repertoires in tissue are likely to differ from TCR repertoires in blood. Compared with non-shared clonotypes, clonotypes shared by all four sorted-subset donors had higher generation probabilities.

Using the deep immunoSEQ assay, multiplex PCR amplified TCR CDR3 regions from genomic DNA. Genomic DNA extracted from each cell subset was distributed evenly over all wells of several immunoSEQ 96-well plates, and each plate served as one replicate. For sorted subsets, each replicate PCR was loaded with 200 to 250 ng genomic DNA, equivalent to some 27,000 T cell genomes. The purified libraries were quantified using a Qubit 3.0 fluorometer, sized with a Bioanalyzer 2100, and then quantified again using the KAPA Library Quantification kit. A separate single-read 150-cycle Illumina NextSeq 550 flow cell was used to sequence each immunoSEQ 96-well plate. The original methods were these. Because the immunoSEQ output included only junctional sequences and no quality scores, the filtering could not be the same as the filtering used for full-length reads. Sequences were annotated with PyIR, a Python wrapper for IgBLAST v1.9, using IMGT germline references to assign V/J genes and CDR3. Reads were removed for weak V/J assignments (E-value above 1e-6), missing CDR3, stop codons, out-of-frame junctions, or ambiguous translated residues. A V3J clonotype was defined by an identical inferred V gene, J gene, and CDR3 amino acid sequence. To compute the percentage overlap between repertoires, the number of shared unique clonotypes was divided by the size of the smaller repertoire. Three approaches were used to assess repertoire richness: RTK rarefaction, the Chao1 estimator, and Recon v2.1 estimates of unobserved clonotypes. OLGA was used to compute generation probabilities for all TCRbeta clonotypes that the gDNA method yielded from a handful of donors. As stored in TCRdb, this immuneACCESS dataset retains in-frame rearrangements with V and J assigned. A fraction of the clones does not appear; measured against another copy, unresolved V genes explain less than half of the discrepancy, and the remainder lacks a known reason. D and trimming come from the DNA, and the V and J calls and clone size come from that table. Within this sample are approximately 530,000 clones, with about 96% of them counted one time only. 0.05% to 0.08% of the sample comes from the top ten.

Healthy HIV-negative adults with no recently reported acute infections or vaccinations were included as donors. Only Caucasian adults living in Nashville, Tennessee, USA were represented among the donors. CD4+ T cells were enriched through magnetic negative selection, after which naive cells were positively selected on CD45RA and the remaining negative fraction served as the memory subset. Blood was collected by leukapheresis, and PBMCs were isolated by Ficoll-Histopaque density gradient centrifugation and then cryopreserved in liquid nitrogen vapor phase. Purity and quantity of every magnetically sorted T cell population were checked by analytical flow cytometry. Genomic DNA was isolated from each sorted fraction and quantified by UV absorbance on a Nanodrop 2000c.

The sequencing input was naive CD4+ T cells sorted from blood. What the cell subset or site label conveys for this sample: CD45RA+ positively selected. The chain is assembled from TRBV7-8 and TRBJ2-2; the D gene is perhaps TRBD1, on 5 matching bases. The sequence came from a woman in her 30s in good health. The sequence in DNA is TGTGCCAGCAGCCTCGACAGTACCCACACCGGGGAGCTGTTTTTT. This translates into CASSLDSTHTGELFF.